A single sample is the source of the 20 T cell receptor beta chains below, sequenced in a study of blood T cell repertoires in COVID-19. Sequenced by immunoSEQ multiplex PCR; TCRdb stores in-frame clones only, minus some. The sample records just over 250,000 clones, roughly 86% being singletons. The material sequenced was peripheral blood. The origin of the receptors is a woman aged 45-59 years with acute or convalescent COVID-19.

The chain uses TRBV28 and TRBJ2-1; the match to TRBD2 covers 8 bases. CDR1 and CDR2 (germline): MDHEN, SYDVKM. The CDR3 is made up of 16 amino acids. Trimming took 3 bases from V and 2 from J; bases not matched to a gene: 6. The CDR3 nucleotides are TGTGCCAGCAGTTTCATAATAGCGGGGACCTACAATGAGCAGTTCTTC. Its translation is CASSFIIAGTYNEQFF.

J is TRBJ2-3 and V is TRBV10-1; TRBD2 agrees at 9 bases. Germline V gene sequence: CDR1 WNHNN, CDR2 SYGVQD (reference sequence). Trimming took 0 bases from V and 2 from J; bases not matched to a gene: 6. This CDR3 region has 17 residues. The CDR3 DNA sequence: TGCGCCAGCAGTGAGTCGGTTTGCGGGAGGGTCACAGATACGCAGTATTTT. It encodes CASSESVCGRVTDTQYF.

V and J are TRBV4-2 and TRBJ1-1, with D unresolved. V lost 1 base, J lost 1 base, and 7 bases lay in between. The CDR3 totals 14 residues. Germline V gene lookup returns CDR1 LGHNA and CDR2 YNFKEQ. The DNA of the CDR3 is TGTGCCAGCAGCCAAGGACACGCGAACACTGAAGCTTTCTTT. The encoded protein is CASSQGHANTEAFF.

The V and J genes are TRBV4-1 and TRBJ2-1; TRBD2 matches 9 bases. The CDR3 runs 16 residues. Germline values: CDR1 MGHRA, CDR2 YSYEKL. After removal of 1 base from V and 3 bases from J, the junction contained 4 bases not matched to a gene. The CDR3 sequence is CASSQVGSGSYNEQFF. CDR3 DNA: TGCGCCAGCAGCCAAGTAGGTAGCGGGAGCTACAATGAGCAGTTCTTC.

V gene TRBV10-1 combines with J gene TRBJ1-3; tentative D call: TRBD1 (6 bases). The CDR3 spans 15 residues. Germline V gene data show CDR1 as WNHNN and CDR2 as SYGVQD (reference sequence). V dropped 1 base and J dropped 2 bases, with 9 bases sitting between them. Here the CDR3 DNA reads TGCGCCAGCAGTGAGTGGGCAGGGGCTGGAAACACCATATATTTT. This encodes CASSEWAGAGNTIYF.

The chain combines TRBV27 with TRBJ1-1; TRBD1 aligns across 8 bases. CDR1 MNHEY and CDR2 SMNVEV come from the germline V gene (reference sequence). The J segment lost 8 bases and the V segment lost 2 bases, leaving 10 bases of the junction unmatched. This CDR3 has 15 amino acids. Here the CDR3 reads CASSLIGQGGGEAFF. The CDR3 bases are TGTGCCAGCAGTTTAATCGGACAGGGTGGAGGGGAAGCTTTCTTT.

This chain joins TRBV28 and TRBJ2-3; 10 bases match TRBD2. The ends lost 8 bases at V and 6 bases at J; junction bases unmatched: 11. CDR3 length: 15 amino acids. In germline, CDR1 is MDHEN, CDR2 SYDVKM. The CDR3 here is CASRGGLAGADTQYF. Here the CDR3 DNA reads TGTGCCAGCCGGGGGGGGCTAGCGGGAGCGGATACGCAGTATTTT.

This chain joins TRBV2 and TRBJ1-6; 9 nucleotides match TRBD1. Looked up from germline, CDR1 is SNHLY and CDR2 is FYNNEI. V dropped 10 bases and J dropped 7; count of bases not matched to a gene: 5. The CDR3 totals 13 residues. The CDR3 protein is CATKGQGNSPLHF. The CDR3, as DNA: TGTGCCACCAAGGGACAGGGAAATTCACCCCTCCACTTT.

The chain couples TRBV4-2 to TRBJ2-4; tentatively, D is TRBD1 (5 bases). V was trimmed by 0 bases and J by 0 bases, leaving 12 bases between them. This CDR3 region has 17 residues. Germline values: CDR1 LGHNA, CDR2 YNFKEQ. The CDR3 loop reads CASSQEGRYLAKNIQYF. The DNA for the CDR3 is TGTGCCAGCAGCCAAGAGGGGCGGTACCTAGCCAAAAACATTCAGTACTTC.

The CDR3 loop reads CATSRDVATGELFF. Written as DNA, the CDR3 is TGTGCCACCAGCAGAGACGTAGCCACCGGGGAGCTGTTTTTT. The J gene is TRBJ2-2, the V gene TRBV15; D remains ambiguous. V lost 0 bases and J lost 4, with 6 bases in between. The CDR3 totals 14 residues. Germline-derived CDR1 and CDR2 are LNHNV and YYDKDF (reference sequence).

This clone was detected once. J is TRBJ1-5 and V is TRBV4-3; D ambiguous. Germline CDR1 LGHNA, CDR2 YSLEER. V dropped 0 bases and J dropped 4 bases, with 16 bases sitting between them. The CDR3 has 17 residues. CDR3 sequence: CASSQDPWAIRNQPQHF. Written as DNA, the CDR3 is TGCGCCAGCAGCCAAGACCCCTGGGCCATCCGGAATCAGCCCCAGCATTTT.

The rearrangement joins TRBV19 to TRBJ2-3; TRBD2 matches at 15 bases. With 5 bases clipped from V and 15 bases from J, the junction kept 9 bases outside the gene matches. Germline V gives CDR1 LNHDA, CDR2 SQIVND (reference sequence). The CDR3 has 14 amino acids. Written as DNA, the CDR3 is TGTGCCAGTAGTCAGGGACTAGCGGGAGGTCGTTTCTATTTT. This gives the protein CASSQGLAGGRFYF. The variable domain in full, with the rest retrieved from reference TRBV19 and TRBJ2-3, is DGGITQSPKYLFRKEGQNVTLSCEQNLNHDAMYWYRQDPGQGLRLIYYSQIVNDFQKGDIAEGYSVSREKKESFPLTVTSAQKNPTAFYLCASSQGLAGGRFYFGPGTRLTVL.

The chain carries TRBV7-9 and TRBJ2-1; 9 nucleotides match TRBD1. CDR3 length equals 12 residues. The germline V gene has CDR1 SEHNR and CDR2 FQNEAQ (reference sequence). The V gene end was trimmed by 11 bases and the J gene end by 6 bases; junction bases not matched to a gene: 5. The CDR3 is CASGQGVNEQFF. CDR3 nucleotides: TGTGCCTCGGGACAGGGTGTCAATGAGCAGTTCTTC.

The genes are TRBV30 and TRBJ1-4; 7 nucleotides align to TRBD1. Germline assignment: CDR1 GTSNPN and CDR2 SVGIG (reference sequence). The CDR3 totals 13 residues. Trimming at V came to 3 bases and at J to 7 bases, leaving 5 bases not matched to a gene. DNA for the CDR3: TGTGCCTGGAGGTATCAGGGGGTTGAAAAACTGTTTTTT. Protein: CAWRYQGVEKLFF.

V gene TRBV6-5 combines with J gene TRBJ2-1, with D uncertain. V dropped 8 bases and J dropped 0 bases, with 8 bases sitting between them. The germline gives CDR1 MNHEY, CDR2 SVGAGI. The CDR3 consists of 13 residues. CDR3 bases: TGTGCCAGCCGATCGAGCTCCTACAATGAGCAGTTCTTC. The encoded protein is CASRSSSYNEQFF.

This clone was observed once. V usage is TRBV5-1 and J usage is TRBJ2-2; maybe TRBD1 (6 bases). Between the trimmed V and J ends, which lost 4 bases and 0 bases, there was a span of 10 bases. Germline V gene data show CDR1 as SGHRS and CDR2 as YFSETQ. The CDR3 consists of 15 residues. The CDR3 DNA follows: TGCGCCAGCAGCCAGGGGACAACGAACACCGGGGAGCTGTTTTTT. This gives the protein CASSQGTTNTGELFF.

The chain is built from TRBV5-6 and TRBJ2-3, with D perhaps TRBD2 (5 bases). Germline CDR1 SGHDT, CDR2 YYEEEE. The CDR3 length is 15 residues. Trimming removed 2 bases at V and 1 base at J, with 11 bases between. The CDR3 reads CASSFGPRGTDTQYF. The CDR3 bases are TGTGCCAGCAGCTTCGGCCCGCGGGGCACAGATACGCAGTATTTT.

The gene calls are TRBV7-8 and TRBJ2-5, with D maybe TRBD1 (5 bases). Germline CDR1 reads SGHVS; CDR2 reads FQNEAQ. The CDR3 length is 14 residues. The V end was cut by 4 bases, the J end by 1 base, with 10 bases between. The CDR3 sequence is CASSSRQTQETQYF. DNA for the CDR3: TGTGCCAGCAGCTCCCGACAGACCCAAGAGACCCAGTACTTC.

The CDR3 loop reads CASSLTRTAGGQYF. The DNA for the CDR3 is TGTGCCAGCAGTTTGACCAGGACAGCCGGTGGGCAGTATTTT. The chain recombines TRBV27 with TRBJ2-3, with a possible D match to TRBD1 (6 bases). Trimming removed 3 bases at V and 11 bases at J, with 18 bases between. The CDR3 runs 14 residues. Per the germline V gene, CDR1 is MNHEY and CDR2 is SMNVEV (reference sequence).

The V gene is TRBV4-1, the J gene TRBJ1-3; D not certain. This CDR3 spans 15 amino acids. CDR1 is MGHRA, CDR2 YSYEKL, per germline. The V and J ends lost 2 bases and 0 bases respectively, with 8 bases between them. CDR3: CASSQLQFSGNTIYF. CDR3 DNA: TGCGCCAGCAGCCAACTACAGTTCTCTGGAAACACCATATATTTT.